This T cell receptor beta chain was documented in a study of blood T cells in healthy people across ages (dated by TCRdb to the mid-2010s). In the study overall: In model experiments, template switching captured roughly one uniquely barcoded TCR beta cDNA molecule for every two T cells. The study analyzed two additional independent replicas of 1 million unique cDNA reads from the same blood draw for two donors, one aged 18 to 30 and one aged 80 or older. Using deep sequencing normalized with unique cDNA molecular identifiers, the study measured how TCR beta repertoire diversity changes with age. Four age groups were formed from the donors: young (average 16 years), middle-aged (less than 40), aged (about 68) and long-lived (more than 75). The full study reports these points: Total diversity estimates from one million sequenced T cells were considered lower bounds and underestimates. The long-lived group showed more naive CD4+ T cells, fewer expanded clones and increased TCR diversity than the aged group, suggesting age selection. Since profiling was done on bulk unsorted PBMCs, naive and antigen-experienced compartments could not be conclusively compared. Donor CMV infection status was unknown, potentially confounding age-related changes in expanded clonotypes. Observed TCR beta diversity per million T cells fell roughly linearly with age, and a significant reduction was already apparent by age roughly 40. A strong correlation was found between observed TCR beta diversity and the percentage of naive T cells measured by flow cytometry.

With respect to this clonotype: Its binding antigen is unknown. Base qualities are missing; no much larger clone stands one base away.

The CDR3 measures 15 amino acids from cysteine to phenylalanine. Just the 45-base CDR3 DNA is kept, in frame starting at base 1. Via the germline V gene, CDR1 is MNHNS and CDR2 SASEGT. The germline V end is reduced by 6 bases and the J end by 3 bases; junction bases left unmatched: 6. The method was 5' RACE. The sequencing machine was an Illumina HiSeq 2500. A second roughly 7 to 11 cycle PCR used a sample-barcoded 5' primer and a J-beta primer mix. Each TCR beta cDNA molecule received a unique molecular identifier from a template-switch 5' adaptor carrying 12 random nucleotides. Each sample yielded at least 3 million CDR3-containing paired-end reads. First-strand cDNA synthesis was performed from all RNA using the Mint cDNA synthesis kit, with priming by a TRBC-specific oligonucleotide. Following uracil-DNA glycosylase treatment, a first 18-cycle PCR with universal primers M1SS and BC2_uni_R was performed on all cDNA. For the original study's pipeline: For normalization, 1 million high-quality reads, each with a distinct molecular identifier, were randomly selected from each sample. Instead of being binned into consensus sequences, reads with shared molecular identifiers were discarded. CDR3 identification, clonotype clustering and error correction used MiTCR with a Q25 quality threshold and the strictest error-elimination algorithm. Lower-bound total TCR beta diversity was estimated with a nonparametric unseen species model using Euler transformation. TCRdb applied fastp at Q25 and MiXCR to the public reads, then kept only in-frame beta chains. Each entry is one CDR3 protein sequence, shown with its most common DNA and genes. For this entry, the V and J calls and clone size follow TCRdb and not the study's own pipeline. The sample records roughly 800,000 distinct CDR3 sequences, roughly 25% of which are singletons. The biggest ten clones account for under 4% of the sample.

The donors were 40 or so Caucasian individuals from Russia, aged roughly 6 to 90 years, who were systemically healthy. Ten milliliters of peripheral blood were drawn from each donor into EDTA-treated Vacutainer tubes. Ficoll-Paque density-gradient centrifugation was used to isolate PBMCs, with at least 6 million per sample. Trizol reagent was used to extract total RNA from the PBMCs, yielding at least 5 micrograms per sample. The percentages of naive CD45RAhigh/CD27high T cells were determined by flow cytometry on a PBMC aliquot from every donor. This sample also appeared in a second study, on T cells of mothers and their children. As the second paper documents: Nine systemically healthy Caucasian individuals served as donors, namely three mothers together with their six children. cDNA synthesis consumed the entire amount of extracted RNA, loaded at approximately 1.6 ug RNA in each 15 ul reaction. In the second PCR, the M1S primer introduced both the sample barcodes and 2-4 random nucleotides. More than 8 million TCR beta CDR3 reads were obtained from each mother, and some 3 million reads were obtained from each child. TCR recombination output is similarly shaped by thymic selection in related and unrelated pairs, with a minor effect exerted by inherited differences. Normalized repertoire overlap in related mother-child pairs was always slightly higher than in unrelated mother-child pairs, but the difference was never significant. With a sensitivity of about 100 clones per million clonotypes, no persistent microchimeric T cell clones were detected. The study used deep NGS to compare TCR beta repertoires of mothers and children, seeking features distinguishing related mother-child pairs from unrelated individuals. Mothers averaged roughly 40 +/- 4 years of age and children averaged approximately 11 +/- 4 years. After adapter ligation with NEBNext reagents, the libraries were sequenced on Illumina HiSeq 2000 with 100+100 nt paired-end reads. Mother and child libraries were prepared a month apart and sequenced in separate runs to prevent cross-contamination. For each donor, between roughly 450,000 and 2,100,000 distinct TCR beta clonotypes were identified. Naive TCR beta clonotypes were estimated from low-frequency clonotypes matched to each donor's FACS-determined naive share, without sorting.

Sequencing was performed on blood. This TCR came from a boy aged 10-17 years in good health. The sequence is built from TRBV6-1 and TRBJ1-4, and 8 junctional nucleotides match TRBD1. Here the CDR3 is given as CASRGGTGPNEKLFF. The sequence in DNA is TGTGCCAGCAGGGGCGGGACAGGCCCTAATGAAAAACTGTTTTTT.